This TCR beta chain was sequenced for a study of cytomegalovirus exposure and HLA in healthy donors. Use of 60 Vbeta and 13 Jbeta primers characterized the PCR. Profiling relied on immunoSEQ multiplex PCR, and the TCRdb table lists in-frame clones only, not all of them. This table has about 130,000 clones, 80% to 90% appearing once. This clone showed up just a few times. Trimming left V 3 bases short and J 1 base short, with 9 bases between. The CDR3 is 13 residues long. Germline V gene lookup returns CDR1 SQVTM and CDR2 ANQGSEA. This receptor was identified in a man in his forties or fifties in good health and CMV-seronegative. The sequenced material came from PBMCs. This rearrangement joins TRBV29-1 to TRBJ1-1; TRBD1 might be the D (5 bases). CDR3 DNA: TGCAGCGTTGAGACAGACTGGAACACTGAAGCTTTCTTT. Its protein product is CSVETDWNTEAFF.